A selection of T cell receptor beta chains follows, all from one sample in a study of CD8 T cells in ankylosing spondylitis. TCRdb itself ran the 5' RACE reads through MiXCR, one entry per CDR3 protein. The profile shows some 200,000 distinct CDR3 sequences, just under 7.5% of them singletons. Sequenced input: blood, either unsorted or a sorted T cell fraction (not recorded which). Receptors were obtained from a male donor with ankylosing spondylitis. The CDR3 runs from the conserved cysteine through the conserved F or W. A D gene is named only where the DNA matches it firmly. A clone size is listed for some rows: how often the clone was seen (once, few, many), or a class if it is expanded.

cdr3_nt: TGTGCCAGCAGCTTGGGGACTAGCGGGGGCTACAATGAGCAGTTCTTC
cdr3_aa: CASSLGTSGGYNEQFF
cdr3_length: 16
clone_size: many
j_call: TRBJ2-1
v_call: TRBV7-6
d_call: TRBD2

cdr3_nt: TGCAGCGTTGTCAGTGCAAACACCGGGGAGCTGTTTTTT
cdr3_aa: CSVVSANTGELFF
cdr3_length: 13
clone_size: many
j_call: TRBJ2-2
v_call: TRBV29-1
d_call: .

cdr3_nt: TGTGCCAGCGGCCCTGGGCCAGTCTGCTACGAGCAGTACTTC
cdr3_aa: CASGPGPVCYEQYF
cdr3_length: 14
clone_size: .
j_call: TRBJ2-7
v_call: TRBV5-4
d_call: .

cdr3_nt: TGTGCCAGCAGCTTAGCCAGGACCAGGCAGCGGGAGTGGGAGACCCAGTACTTC
cdr3_aa: CASSLARTRQREWETQYF
cdr3_length: 18
clone_size: many
j_call: TRBJ2-5
v_call: TRBV7-2
d_call: TRBD2

cdr3_nt: TGTGCCAGCAGCCTAGTGGGCAGTAGCTCCTACGAGCAGTACTTC
cdr3_aa: CASSLVGSSSYEQYF
cdr3_length: 15
clone_size: .
j_call: TRBJ2-7
v_call: TRBV7-2
d_call: .

cdr3_nt: TGTGCGAGTATACTACAAGGACTTACCGGGGAGCTGTTTTTT
cdr3_aa: CASILQGLTGELFF
cdr3_length: 14
clone_size: many
j_call: TRBJ2-2
v_call: TRBV28
d_call: .

cdr3_nt: TGCGCCAGCAGCGCCGGGACAGGGGCCACTGAAGCTTTCTTT
cdr3_aa: CASSAGTGATEAFF
cdr3_length: 14
clone_size: many
j_call: TRBJ1-1
v_call: TRBV4-3
d_call: TRBD1

cdr3_nt: TGTGCCAGCAGCTTAAAACCGGGGGGGGTCGGCAATGAGCAGTTCTTC
cdr3_aa: CASSLKPGGVGNEQFF
cdr3_length: 16
clone_size: .
j_call: TRBJ2-1
v_call: TRBV7-6
d_call: TRBD2

cdr3_nt: TGTGCCACCAGCACCACAAGGGCCGCCTGGGTGGGCAATGAGCAGTTCTTC
cdr3_aa: CATSTTRAAWVGNEQFF
cdr3_length: 17
clone_size: few
j_call: TRBJ2-1
v_call: TRBV15
d_call: .

cdr3_nt: TGTGCCACCAGCCCCTCATCGGGGAACACCGGGGAGCTGTTTTTT
cdr3_aa: CATSPSSGNTGELFF
cdr3_length: 15
clone_size: few
j_call: TRBJ2-2
v_call: TRBV15
d_call: .

cdr3_nt: TGCAGCGTTGAAGATCACGGGAGGGCTTCCGGGGAGCTGTTTTTT
cdr3_aa: CSVEDHGRASGELFF
cdr3_length: 15
clone_size: .
j_call: TRBJ2-2
v_call: TRBV29-1
d_call: TRBD2

cdr3_nt: TGTGCCAGCGGGCAGACAGTGCTGAATGAAAAACTGTTTTTT
cdr3_aa: CASGQTVLNEKLFF
cdr3_length: 14
clone_size: .
j_call: TRBJ1-4
v_call: TRBV6-1
d_call: .

cdr3_nt: TGTGCCAGCAGCTACGACAGAGCCTCCTACGAGCAGTACTTC
cdr3_aa: CASSYDRASYEQYF
cdr3_length: 14
clone_size: many
j_call: TRBJ2-7
v_call: TRBV28
d_call: .

cdr3_nt: TGCGCCAGCAGCCAAGAAAAGGGAGGTTGGGCCGGGGAGCTGTTTTTT
cdr3_aa: CASSQEKGGWAGELFF
cdr3_length: 16
clone_size: many
j_call: TRBJ2-2
v_call: TRBV4-3
d_call: .

cdr3_nt: TGCGCCAGCTTCACCGGGGGGGTTACCGGGGAGCTGTTTTTT
cdr3_aa: CASFTGGVTGELFF
cdr3_length: 14
clone_size: many
j_call: TRBJ2-2
v_call: TRBV10-2
d_call: TRBD2

cdr3_nt: TGTGCCAGCAGCGAGGGGGGAGGAAATTCACCCCTCCACTTT
cdr3_aa: CASSEGGGNSPLHF
cdr3_length: 14
clone_size: many
j_call: TRBJ1-6
v_call: TRBV9
d_call: .

cdr3_nt: TGTGCCAGCAAAGACGGTTACTCCTACGAGCAGTACTTC
cdr3_aa: CASKDGYSYEQYF
cdr3_length: 13
clone_size: .
j_call: TRBJ2-7
v_call: TRBV12-3/TRBV12-4
d_call: .

cdr3_nt: TGTGCCTGCACAGGGGGAACTAACTATGGCTACACCTTC
cdr3_aa: CACTGGTNYGYTF
cdr3_length: 13
clone_size: many
j_call: TRBJ1-2
v_call: TRBV12-3/TRBV12-4
d_call: TRBD1

cdr3_nt: TGTGCCAGCAGCCCCTCGGGGACCAAGCAGTACTTC
cdr3_aa: CASSPSGTKQYF
cdr3_length: 12
clone_size: .
j_call: TRBJ2-7
v_call: TRBV9
d_call: .

cdr3_nt: TGTGCCAGCAGCTCCTTGACCCATCAGCCCCAGCATTTT
cdr3_aa: CASSSLTHQPQHF
cdr3_length: 13
clone_size: few
j_call: TRBJ1-5
v_call: TRBV7-2
d_call: .

cdr3_nt: TGTGCCAGCGGGCTCCCAGGGACTGAAGCTTTCTTT
cdr3_aa: CASGLPGTEAFF
cdr3_length: 12
clone_size: many
j_call: TRBJ1-1
v_call: TRBV12-3/TRBV12-4
d_call: .

cdr3_nt: TGCGCCAGCAGCTTGGGACAGGGGGCATTGAGGGAGCAGTACTTC
cdr3_aa: CASSLGQGALREQYF
cdr3_length: 15
clone_size: many
j_call: TRBJ2-7
v_call: TRBV5-1
d_call: TRBD1

cdr3_nt: TGCGCCAGCAGCCAAGATAGGACTAGCGGATACAATGAGCAGTTCTTC
cdr3_aa: CASSQDRTSGYNEQFF
cdr3_length: 16
clone_size: many
j_call: TRBJ2-1
v_call: TRBV4-3
d_call: TRBD2

cdr3_nt: TGTGCCAGCAGCCCAGCGGGAGGGCCGTTTAACGAGCAGTACTTC
cdr3_aa: CASSPAGGPFNEQYF
cdr3_length: 15
clone_size: .
j_call: TRBJ2-7
v_call: TRBV7-9
d_call: TRBD2

cdr3_nt: TGTGCCAGCAGCTACGCTAGCGGGGGGGCGGATGAGCAGTTCTTC
cdr3_aa: CASSYASGGADEQFF
cdr3_length: 15
clone_size: .
j_call: TRBJ2-1
v_call: TRBV5-4
d_call: TRBD2

cdr3_nt: TGTGCCAGCAGCTCCCTAGGAGGGATCGGCACAGATACGCAGTATTTT
cdr3_aa: CASSSLGGIGTDTQYF
cdr3_length: 16
clone_size: many
j_call: TRBJ2-3
v_call: TRBV9
d_call: .

cdr3_nt: TGTGCCACCCAAAGGCAGGGAAGAACTGAAGCTTTCTTT
cdr3_aa: CATQRQGRTEAFF
cdr3_length: 13
clone_size: many
j_call: TRBJ1-1
v_call: TRBV3-1
d_call: .

cdr3_nt: TGTGCCAGCCGTCCCGGGACAGATTACAATGAGCAGTTCTTC
cdr3_aa: CASRPGTDYNEQFF
cdr3_length: 14
clone_size: few
j_call: TRBJ2-1
v_call: TRBV27
d_call: TRBD1

cdr3_nt: TGTGCCAGCAGCCAATCCAGACAGGGGGAAGCTTTCTTT
cdr3_aa: CASSQSRQGEAFF
cdr3_length: 13
clone_size: few
j_call: TRBJ1-1
v_call: TRBV3-1
d_call: TRBD1

cdr3_nt: TGTGCCAGCAGCTTAAGGACTAGCGGGGCTAACACCGGGGAGCTGTTTTTT
cdr3_aa: CASSLRTSGANTGELFF
cdr3_length: 17
clone_size: .
j_call: TRBJ2-2
v_call: TRBV7-6
d_call: TRBD2

cdr3_nt: TGTGCCAGCAGTTACTCGGAGGGGCAGGCAGATACGCAGTATTTT
cdr3_aa: CASSYSEGQADTQYF
cdr3_length: 15
clone_size: few
j_call: TRBJ2-3
v_call: TRBV6-2/TRBV6-3
d_call: .

cdr3_nt: TGTGCCAGCAGTGCGGGAGGACCAGATACGCAGTATTTT
cdr3_aa: CASSAGGPDTQYF
cdr3_length: 13
clone_size: many
j_call: TRBJ2-3
v_call: TRBV12-3/TRBV12-4
d_call: TRBD2

cdr3_nt: TGTGCCAGCAGTTACTCGAAAAAGCTCCCGTACACAGATACGCAGTATTTT
cdr3_aa: CASSYSKKLPYTDTQYF
cdr3_length: 17
clone_size: .
j_call: TRBJ2-3
v_call: TRBV6-2/TRBV6-3
d_call: .

cdr3_nt: TGTGCCAGCTACAGGGCGGTGAATGAGCAGTTCTTC
cdr3_aa: CASYRAVNEQFF
cdr3_length: 12
clone_size: many
j_call: TRBJ2-1
v_call: TRBV7-9
d_call: .

cdr3_nt: TGTGCCAGCAGCCCCCCCCGAGCTACCACAGATACGCAGTATTTT
cdr3_aa: CASSPPRATTDTQYF
cdr3_length: 15
clone_size: .
j_call: TRBJ2-3
v_call: TRBV12-3/TRBV12-4
d_call: .

cdr3_nt: TGTGCCATCCGGGAAGCGGGTGATTTGGGAGAGTTCTTC
cdr3_aa: CAIREAGDLGEFF
cdr3_length: 13
clone_size: many
j_call: TRBJ2-1
v_call: TRBV10-3
d_call: .

cdr3_nt: TGTGCCAGCGACAGGACCTACAATGAGCAGTTCTTC
cdr3_aa: CASDRTYNEQFF
cdr3_length: 12
clone_size: .
j_call: TRBJ2-1
v_call: TRBV7-9
d_call: .

cdr3_nt: TGCGCCAGCAGCCAACTCTCGACTAGCGAGCAGTTCTTC
cdr3_aa: CASSQLSTSEQFF
cdr3_length: 13
clone_size: many
j_call: TRBJ2-1
v_call: TRBV4-3
d_call: TRBD2